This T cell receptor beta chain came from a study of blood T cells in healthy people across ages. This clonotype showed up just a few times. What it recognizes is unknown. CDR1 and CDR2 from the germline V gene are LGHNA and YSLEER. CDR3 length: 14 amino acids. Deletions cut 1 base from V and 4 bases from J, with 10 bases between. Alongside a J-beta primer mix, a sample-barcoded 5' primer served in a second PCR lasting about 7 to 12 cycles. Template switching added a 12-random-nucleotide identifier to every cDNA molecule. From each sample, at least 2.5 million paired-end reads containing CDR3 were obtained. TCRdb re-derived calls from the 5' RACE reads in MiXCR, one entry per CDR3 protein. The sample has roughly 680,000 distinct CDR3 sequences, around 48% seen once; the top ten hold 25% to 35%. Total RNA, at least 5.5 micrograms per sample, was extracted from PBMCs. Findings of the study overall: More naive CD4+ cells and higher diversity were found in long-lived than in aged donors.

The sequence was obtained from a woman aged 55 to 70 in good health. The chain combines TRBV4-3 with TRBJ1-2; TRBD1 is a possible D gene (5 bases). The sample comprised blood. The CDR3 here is CASSQGPGPYGYTF. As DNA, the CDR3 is TGCGCCAGCAGCCAAGGACCGGGACCCTATGGCTACACCTTC.